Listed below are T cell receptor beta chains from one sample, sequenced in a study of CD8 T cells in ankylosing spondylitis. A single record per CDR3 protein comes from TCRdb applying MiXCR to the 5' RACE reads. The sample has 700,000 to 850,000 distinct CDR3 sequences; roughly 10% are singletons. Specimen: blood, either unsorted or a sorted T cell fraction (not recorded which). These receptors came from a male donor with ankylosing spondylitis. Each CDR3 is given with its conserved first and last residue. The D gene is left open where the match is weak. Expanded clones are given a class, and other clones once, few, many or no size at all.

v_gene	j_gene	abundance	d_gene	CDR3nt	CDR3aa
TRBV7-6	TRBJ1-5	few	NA	TGTGCCAGCAGCCGACTCCCAGGGAATCAGCCCCAGCATTTT	CASSRLPGNQPQHF
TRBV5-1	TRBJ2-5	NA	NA	TGCGCCAGCAGCTCTAGGGGGTATACACAAGAGACCCAGTACTTC	CASSSRGYTQETQYF
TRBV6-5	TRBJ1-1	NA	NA	TGTGCCAGCAGTTACGGGGGGGGCGAGCGAACTGAAGCTTTCTTT	CASSYGGGERTEAFF
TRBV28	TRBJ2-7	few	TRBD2	TGTGCCAGCAGTCCCACGGGGGGGAAGTCGGGCTACGAGCAGTACTTC	CASSPTGGKSGYEQYF
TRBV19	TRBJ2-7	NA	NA	TGTGCCAGTAGTACCCGTACTTACTCCTACGAGCAGTACTTC	CASSTRTYSYEQYF
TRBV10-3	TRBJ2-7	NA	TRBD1	TGTGCCATCAGAGTCGACAGGGCGGGTTACGAGCAGTACTTC	CAIRVDRAGYEQYF
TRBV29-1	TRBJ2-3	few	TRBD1	TGCAGCGTTGTAGGGACAGAAAAAGGTAGCACAGATACGCAGTATTTT	CSVVGTEKGSTDTQYF
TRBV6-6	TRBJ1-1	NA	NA	TGTGCCAGCAGTTACTCAACCGAAGCTTTCTTT	CASSYSTEAFF
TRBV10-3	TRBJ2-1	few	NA	TGTGCCATCAAGGGCGGCGGGGCCCCTCCCGAAGAGCAGTTCTTC	CAIKGGGAPPEEQFF
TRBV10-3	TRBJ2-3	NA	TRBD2	TGTGCCATCAAGGGACTAGCGGGGGGGCTGGGCACAGATACGCAGTATTTT	CAIKGLAGGLGTDTQYF
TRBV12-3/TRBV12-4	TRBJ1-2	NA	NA	TGTGCCAGCACCGGGCTTGTTGGCTACACCTTC	CASTGLVGYTF
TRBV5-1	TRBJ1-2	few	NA	TGCGCCAGCAGCTTGGGCGGCGGCAGTAGATTTGGCTATGGCTACACCTTC	CASSLGGGSRFGYGYTF
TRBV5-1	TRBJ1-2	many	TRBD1	TGCGCCAGCAGCTATCTGACAGGGGGCGATGGCTACACCTTC	CASSYLTGGDGYTF
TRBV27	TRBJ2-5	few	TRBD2	TGTGCCAGTCGTACTAGCGGGGGGACGGAGACCCAGTACTTC	CASRTSGGTETQYF
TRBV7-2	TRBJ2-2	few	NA	TGTGCCAGCAGCCTATTCCGAGGAGGGCTGAACACCGGGGAGCTGTTTTTT	CASSLFRGGLNTGELFF
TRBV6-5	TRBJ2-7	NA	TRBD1	TGTGCCAGCAGTTACTCGACAGGGGTGGAGCAGTACTTC	CASSYSTGVEQYF
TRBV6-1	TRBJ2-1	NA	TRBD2	TGTGCCAGCAGACGACTAGCGGGAGGGAACCCCTACAATGAGCAGTTCTTC	CASRRLAGGNPYNEQFF
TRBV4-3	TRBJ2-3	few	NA	TGCGCCAGCAGCCAAGATCCTGGGAGGGATACGCAGTATTTT	CASSQDPGRDTQYF
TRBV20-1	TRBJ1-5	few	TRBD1	TGCAGTGCTAGAAGGCAGGGGGGTGATCAGCCCCAGCATTTT	CSARRQGGDQPQHF
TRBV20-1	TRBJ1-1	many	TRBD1	TGCAGTGCTAGAAGACAGGGGCTGAACACTGAAGCTTTCTTT	CSARRQGLNTEAFF
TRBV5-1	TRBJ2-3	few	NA	TGCGCCAGCAGCCGACCAGGGACCCCAGATACGCAGTATTTT	CASSRPGTPDTQYF
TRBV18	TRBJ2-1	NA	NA	TGTGCCAGCTCATCTTCTACCAGGTTCACTTCCTACAATGAGCAGTTCTTC	CASSSSTRFTSYNEQFF
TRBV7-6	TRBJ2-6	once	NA	TGTGCCAGCAGCTTAGCGCGGGGTGTTGGGGCCAACGTCCTGACTTTC	CASSLARGVGANVLTF
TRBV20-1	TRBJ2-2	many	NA	TGCAGTGCTAGAGCTCGGCTGAACACCGGGGAGCTGTTTTTT	CSARARLNTGELFF
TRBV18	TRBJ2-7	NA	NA	TGTGCCAGCTCACCACCAACCAACAGGGTTATAGGGGAGCAGTACTTC	CASSPPTNRVIGEQYF
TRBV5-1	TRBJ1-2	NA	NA	TGCGCCAGCAGCCCACCTCAGGGAAGCGATGGCTACACCTTC	CASSPPQGSDGYTF
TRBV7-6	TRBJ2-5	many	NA	TGTGCCAGCAGCTTAGGGACAGAGTACCAAGAGACCCAGTACTTC	CASSLGTEYQETQYF
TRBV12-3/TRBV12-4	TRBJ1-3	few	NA	TGTGCCAGCGCAGAGTTGGGGGTTCTTAGCGCCGACACCATATATTTT	CASAELGVLSADTIYF
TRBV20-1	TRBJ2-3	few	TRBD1	TGCAGTGCTACAGGGGGATCGCACACAGATACGCAGTATTTT	CSATGGSHTDTQYF